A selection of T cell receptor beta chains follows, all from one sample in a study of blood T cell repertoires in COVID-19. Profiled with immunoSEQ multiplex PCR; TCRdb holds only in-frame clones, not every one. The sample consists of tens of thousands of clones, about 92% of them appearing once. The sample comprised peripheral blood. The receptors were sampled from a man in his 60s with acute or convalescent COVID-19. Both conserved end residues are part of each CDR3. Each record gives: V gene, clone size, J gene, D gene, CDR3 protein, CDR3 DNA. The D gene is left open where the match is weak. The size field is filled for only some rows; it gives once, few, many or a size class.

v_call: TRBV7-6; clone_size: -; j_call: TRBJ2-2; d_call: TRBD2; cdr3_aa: CASSFSGTRNTGELFF; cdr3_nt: TGTGCCAGCAGTTTCTCCGGGACTAGAAACACCGGGGAGCTGTTTTTT
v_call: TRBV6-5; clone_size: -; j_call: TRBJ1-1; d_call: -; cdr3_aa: CASSSTVNTEAFF; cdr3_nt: TGTGCCAGCAGTTCGACAGTAAACACTGAAGCTTTCTTT
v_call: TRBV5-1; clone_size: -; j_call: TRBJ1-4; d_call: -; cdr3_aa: CASSFEGGGNEKLFF; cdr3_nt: TGCGCCAGCAGCTTCGAGGGCGGGGGAAATGAAAAACTGTTTTTT
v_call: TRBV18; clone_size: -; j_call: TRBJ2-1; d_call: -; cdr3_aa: CASSPQEGLNNEQFF; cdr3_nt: TGTGCCAGCTCACCACAGGAGGGCCTCAACAATGAGCAGTTCTTC
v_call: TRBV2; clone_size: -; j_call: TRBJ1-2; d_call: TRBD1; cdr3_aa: CASSETGGDGYTF; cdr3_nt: TGTGCCAGCAGTGAGACAGGGGGCGACGGCTACACCTTC
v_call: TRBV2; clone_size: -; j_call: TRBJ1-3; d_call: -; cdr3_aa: CASSSTASGNTIYF; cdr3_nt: TGTGCCAGCTCTTCTACAGCCTCTGGAAACACCATATATTTT
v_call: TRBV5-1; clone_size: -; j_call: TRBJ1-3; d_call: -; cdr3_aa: CASSLTQSSGNTIYF; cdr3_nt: TGCGCCAGCAGCTTAACACAGAGCTCTGGAAACACCATATATTTT
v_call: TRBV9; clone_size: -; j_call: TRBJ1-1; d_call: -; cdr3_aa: CASSVVMGQGGTEAFF; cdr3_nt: TGTGCCAGCAGCGTAGTGATGGGGCAGGGAGGAACTGAAGCTTTCTTT
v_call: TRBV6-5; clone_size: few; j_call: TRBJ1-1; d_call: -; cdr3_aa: CASSQLGGSTEAFF; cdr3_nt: TGTGCCAGCAGTCAACTTGGGGGGAGCACTGAAGCTTTCTTT
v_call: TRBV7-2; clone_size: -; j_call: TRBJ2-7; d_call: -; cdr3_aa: CASSPGLFYEQYF; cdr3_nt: TGTGCCAGCAGCCCTGGACTGTTCTACGAGCAGTACTTC
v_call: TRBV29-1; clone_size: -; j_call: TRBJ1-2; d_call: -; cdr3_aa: CSVANPGSYGYTF; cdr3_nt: TGCAGCGTAGCCAATCCGGGATCCTATGGCTACACCTTC
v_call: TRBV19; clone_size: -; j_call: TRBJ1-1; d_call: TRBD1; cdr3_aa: CASSKPGGTEAFF; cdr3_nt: TGTGCCAGTAGTAAGCCAGGGGGCACTGAAGCTTTCTTT
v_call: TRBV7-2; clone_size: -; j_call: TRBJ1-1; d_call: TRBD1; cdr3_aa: CASSAGQITEAFF; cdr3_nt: TGTGCCAGCAGCGCGGGACAGATCACTGAAGCTTTCTTT
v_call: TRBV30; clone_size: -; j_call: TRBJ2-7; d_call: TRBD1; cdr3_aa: CAWSKRLGTGSYEQYF; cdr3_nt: TGTGCCTGGAGTAAGAGGCTCGGGACAGGGAGCTACGAGCAGTACTTC
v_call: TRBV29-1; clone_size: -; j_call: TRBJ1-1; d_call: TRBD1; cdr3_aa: CSVEGRGTEAFF; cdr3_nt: TGCAGCGTTGAAGGCAGGGGGACTGAAGCTTTCTTT
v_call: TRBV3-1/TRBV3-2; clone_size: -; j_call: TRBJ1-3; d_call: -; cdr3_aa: CASSLLSSGNTIYF; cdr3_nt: TGTGCCAGCAGCCTCCTCTCCTCTGGAAACACCATATATTTT
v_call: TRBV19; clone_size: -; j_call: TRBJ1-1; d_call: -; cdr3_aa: CASSILTGLGDTEAFF; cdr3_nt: TGTGCCAGTAGTATCCTCACAGGGCTTGGGGACACTGAAGCTTTCTTT
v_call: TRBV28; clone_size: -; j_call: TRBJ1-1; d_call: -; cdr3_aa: CASSLGLQVGGTEAFF; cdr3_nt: TGTGCCAGCAGTTTGGGCCTACAGGTGGGGGGCACTGAAGCTTTCTTT
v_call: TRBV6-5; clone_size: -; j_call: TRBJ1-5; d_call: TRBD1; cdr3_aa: CASNPSTGGEQPQHF; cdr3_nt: TGTGCCAGCAACCCCTCCACAGGGGGCGAGCAGCCCCAGCATTTT
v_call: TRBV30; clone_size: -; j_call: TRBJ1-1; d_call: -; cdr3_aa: CAWTQGWWAFF; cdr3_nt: TGTGCCTGGACCCAGGGCTGGTGGGCTTTCTTT
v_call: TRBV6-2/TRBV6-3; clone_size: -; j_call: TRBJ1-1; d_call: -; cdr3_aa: CASSYSRWDMNTEAFF; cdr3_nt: TGTGCCAGCAGTTACTCTAGATGGGACATGAACACTGAAGCTTTCTTT
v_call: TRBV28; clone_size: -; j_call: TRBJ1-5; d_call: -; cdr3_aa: CASSSSGTSLFRQPQHF; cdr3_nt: TGTGCCAGCAGTTCATCTGGGACATCGCTTTTCCGTCAACCCCAGCATTTT
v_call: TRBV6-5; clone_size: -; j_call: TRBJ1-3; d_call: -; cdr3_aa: CASRRGNTIYF; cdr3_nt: TGTGCCAGCAGAAGAGGGAACACCATATATTTT
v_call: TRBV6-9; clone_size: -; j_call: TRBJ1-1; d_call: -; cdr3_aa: CASSATEAFF; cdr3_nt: TGTGCCAGCAGTGCGACTGAAGCTTTCTTT
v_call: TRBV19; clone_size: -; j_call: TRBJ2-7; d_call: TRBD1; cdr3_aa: CASTGTAYEQYF; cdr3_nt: TGTGCCAGTACTGGGACAGCCTACGAGCAGTACTTC
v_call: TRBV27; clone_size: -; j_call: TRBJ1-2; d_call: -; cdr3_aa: CASSGHRGEPGYTF; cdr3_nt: TGTGCCAGCAGTGGTCATCGCGGGGAGCCGGGCTACACCTTC
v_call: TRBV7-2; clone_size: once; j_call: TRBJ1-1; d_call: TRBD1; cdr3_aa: CASSLNPGGLTEAFF; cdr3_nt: TGTGCCAGCAGCTTAAATCCAGGGGGCTTAACTGAAGCTTTCTTT
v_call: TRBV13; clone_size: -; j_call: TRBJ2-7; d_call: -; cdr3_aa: CASSPSERSARGVYEQYF; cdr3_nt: TGTGCCAGCAGCCCTTCCGAGCGGTCGGCGCGGGGTGTCTACGAGCAGTACTTC
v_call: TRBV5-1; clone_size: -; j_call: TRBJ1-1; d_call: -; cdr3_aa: CASSLSGGQGTMLTEAFF; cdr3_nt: TGCGCCAGCAGCTTGTCGGGAGGGCAGGGGACCATGTTGACTGAAGCTTTCTTT
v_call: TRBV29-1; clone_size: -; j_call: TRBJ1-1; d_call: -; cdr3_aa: CSVEDGMVRGASTEAFF; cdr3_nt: TGCAGCGTTGAAGATGGGATGGTTCGGGGGGCGAGCACTGAAGCTTTCTTT
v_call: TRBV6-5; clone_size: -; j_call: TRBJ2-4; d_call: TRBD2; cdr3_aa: CASSSGGIVWDIQYF; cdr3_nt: TGTGCCAGCAGTTCGGGGGGAATTGTATGGGACATTCAGTACTTC
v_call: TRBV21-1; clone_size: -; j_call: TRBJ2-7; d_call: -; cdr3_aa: CASTWAVTYEQYF; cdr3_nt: TGTGCCAGCACCTGGGCAGTCACCTACGAGCAGTACTTC
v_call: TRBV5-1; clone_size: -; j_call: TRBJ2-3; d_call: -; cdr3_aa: CASSLMTTTDTQYF; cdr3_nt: TGCGCCAGCAGCTTGATGACTACCACAGATACGCAGTATTTT
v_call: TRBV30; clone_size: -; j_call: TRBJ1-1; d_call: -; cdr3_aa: CAWRGATGEAFF; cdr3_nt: TGTGCCTGGAGGGGAGCCACGGGTGAAGCTTTCTTT
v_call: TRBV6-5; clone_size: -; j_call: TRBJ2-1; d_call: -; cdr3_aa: CASRVQSLYNEQFF; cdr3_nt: TGTGCCAGTCGGGTTCAGTCGCTTTACAATGAGCAGTTCTTC
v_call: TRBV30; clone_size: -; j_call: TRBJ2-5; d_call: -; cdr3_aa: CAWSSWGVEETQYF; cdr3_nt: TGTGCCTGGAGTTCTTGGGGGGTTGAAGAGACCCAGTACTTC
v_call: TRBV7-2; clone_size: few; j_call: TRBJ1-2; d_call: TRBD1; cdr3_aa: CASSIQGADGYTF; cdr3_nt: TGTGCCAGCAGCATACAGGGGGCTGATGGCTACACCTTC
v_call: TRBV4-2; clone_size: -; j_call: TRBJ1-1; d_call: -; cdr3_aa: CASSQDNMFTEAFF; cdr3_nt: TGTGCCAGCAGCCAAGATAATATGTTCACTGAAGCTTTCTTT
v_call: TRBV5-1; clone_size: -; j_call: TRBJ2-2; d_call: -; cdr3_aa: CASSLEVSAGELFF; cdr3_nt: TGCGCCAGCAGCTTGGAAGTGAGCGCCGGGGAGCTGTTTTTT
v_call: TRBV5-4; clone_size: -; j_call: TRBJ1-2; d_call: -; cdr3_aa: CASNFQGRFGYTF; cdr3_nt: TGTGCCAGCAACTTCCAGGGGCGCTTTGGCTACACCTTC
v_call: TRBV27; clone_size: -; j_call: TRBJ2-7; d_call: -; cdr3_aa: CASSRASGSYEQYF; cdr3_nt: TGTGCCAGCAGCAGAGCTTCAGGGTCCTACGAGCAGTACTTC
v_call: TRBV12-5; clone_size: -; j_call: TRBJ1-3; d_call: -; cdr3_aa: CASGLRTAAYSGNTIYF; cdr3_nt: TGTGCTAGTGGTTTGCGGACAGCCGCGTACTCTGGAAACACCATATATTTT
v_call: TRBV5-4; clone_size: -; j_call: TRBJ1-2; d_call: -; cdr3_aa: CASSGGGDYGYTF; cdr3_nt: TGTGCCAGCAGCGGAGGGGGGGACTATGGCTACACCTTC
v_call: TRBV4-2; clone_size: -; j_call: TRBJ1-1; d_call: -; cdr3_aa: CASSHPMDTEAFF; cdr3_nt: TGTGCCAGCAGCCACCCTATGGACACTGAAGCTTTCTTT
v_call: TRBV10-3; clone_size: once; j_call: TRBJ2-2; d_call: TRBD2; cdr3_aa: CAIKGLAGAPNTGELFF; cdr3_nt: TGTGCCATCAAAGGACTAGCGGGGGCCCCGAACACCGGGGAGCTGTTTTTT
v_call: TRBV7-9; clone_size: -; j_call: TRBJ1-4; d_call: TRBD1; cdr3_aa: CASSPTGTEDEKLFF; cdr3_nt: TGTGCCAGCAGCCCAACGGGGACAGAAGATGAAAAACTGTTTTTT
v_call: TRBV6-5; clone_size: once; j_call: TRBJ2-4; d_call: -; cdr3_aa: CASSYAGFLAKNIQYF; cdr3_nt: TGTGCCAGCAGTTATGCGGGTTTTCTAGCCAAAAACATTCAGTACTTC
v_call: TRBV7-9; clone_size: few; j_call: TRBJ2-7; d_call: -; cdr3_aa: CASRLKGAYEQYF; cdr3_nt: TGTGCCAGCAGGCTTAAAGGAGCCTACGAGCAGTACTTC
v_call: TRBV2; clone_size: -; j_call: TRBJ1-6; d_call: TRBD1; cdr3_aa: CASSEFSVSGGSPLHF; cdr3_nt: TGTGCCAGCAGTGAATTTTCCGTGTCAGGGGGTTCACCCCTCCACTTT
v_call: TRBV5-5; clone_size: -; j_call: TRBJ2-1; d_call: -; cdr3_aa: CASSARDYNEQFF; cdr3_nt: TGTGCCAGCAGCGCCCGGGACTACAATGAGCAGTTCTTC
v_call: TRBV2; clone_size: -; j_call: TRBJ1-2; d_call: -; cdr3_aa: CASSERQGSSYTF; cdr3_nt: TGTGCCAGCAGTGAGAGGCAGGGATCAAGCTACACCTTC
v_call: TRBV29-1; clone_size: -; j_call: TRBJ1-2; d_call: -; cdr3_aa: CSASQGRGYTF; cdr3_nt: TGCAGCGCTTCACAGGGACGCGGCTACACCTTC
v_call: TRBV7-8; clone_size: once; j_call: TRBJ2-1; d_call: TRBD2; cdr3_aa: CASSSSGGVNEQFF; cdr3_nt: TGTGCCAGCAGCTCGTCTGGGGGGGTAAATGAGCAGTTCTTC
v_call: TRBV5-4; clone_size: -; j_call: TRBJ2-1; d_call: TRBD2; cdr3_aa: CASSFRLAGGNEQFF; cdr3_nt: TGTGCCAGCAGCTTTCGTCTAGCGGGGGGGAATGAGCAGTTCTTC
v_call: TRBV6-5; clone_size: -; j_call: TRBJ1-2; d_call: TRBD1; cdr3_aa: CASSYSRQGGDYGYTF; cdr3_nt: TGTGCCAGCAGTTACTCGAGACAGGGGGGTGACTATGGCTACACCTTC
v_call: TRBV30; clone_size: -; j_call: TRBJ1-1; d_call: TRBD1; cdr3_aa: CAWRDYRGRNTEAFF; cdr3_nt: TGTGCCTGGAGGGACTACAGGGGGAGAAACACTGAAGCTTTCTTT
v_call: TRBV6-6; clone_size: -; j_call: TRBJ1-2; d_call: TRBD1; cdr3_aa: CASSDRGVGYGYTF; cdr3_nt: TGTGCCAGCAGCGACAGGGGGGTTGGATATGGCTACACCTTC
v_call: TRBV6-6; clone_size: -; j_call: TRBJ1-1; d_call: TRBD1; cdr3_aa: CASSQATGGTEAFF; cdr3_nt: TGTGCCAGCAGTCAGGCGACAGGGGGCACTGAAGCTTTCTTT